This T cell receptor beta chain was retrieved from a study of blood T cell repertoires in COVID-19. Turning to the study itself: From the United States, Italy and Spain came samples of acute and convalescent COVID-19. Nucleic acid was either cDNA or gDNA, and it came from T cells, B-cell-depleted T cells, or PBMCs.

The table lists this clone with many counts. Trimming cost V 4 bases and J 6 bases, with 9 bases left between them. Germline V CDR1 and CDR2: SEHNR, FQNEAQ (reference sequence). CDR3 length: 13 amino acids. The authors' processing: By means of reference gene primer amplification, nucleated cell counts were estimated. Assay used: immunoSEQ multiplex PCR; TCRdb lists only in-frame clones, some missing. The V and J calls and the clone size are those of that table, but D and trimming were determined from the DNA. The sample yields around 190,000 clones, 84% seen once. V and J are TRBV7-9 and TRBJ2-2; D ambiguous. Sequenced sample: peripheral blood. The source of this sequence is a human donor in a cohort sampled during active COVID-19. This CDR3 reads CASSSQVSGELFF. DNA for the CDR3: TGTGCCAGCAGCTCTCAGGTCTCCGGGGAGCTGTTTTTT.